The T cell receptor beta chain described here comes from a study of T cell repertoires in cytomegalovirus infection (dated by TCRdb to about 2019). About the full investigation: Alongside well-studied HLA-B-restricted epitopes, the peptide stimulations were aimed at recently identified HLA-C-restricted CMV epitopes, whose presentation resists viral immunomodulation. Donor HLA type was relevant to the analysis, because carriage of CMV infection together with the matching HLA type was indicated by public TCR beta signatures. Overall results and qualifications from the work: In both this cohort and an independent cohort of 300 to 450 donors, the cumulative frequency of public TCR beta family members distinguished carriers of CMV infection plus the relevant HLA type. In the ex vivo response, HLA-C-restricted CMV-specific TCR beta clonotypes were dominant, and in two of eight donors the single most frequent clonotype came from this HLA-C-restricted group.

With regard to this clonotype: There is no known antigen for this receptor. Base qualities are not recorded, but no much larger clone differs from it by a single base.

For sequencing, an Illumina HiSeq 1500 was employed. TCRdb trimmed the raw reads at Q25, called clones with MiXCR and kept productive beta chains. CDR3 protein sequences are deduplicated, and each keeps its most common genes and DNA. Present in this sample are approximately 990,000 distinct CDR3 sequences, about 33% of which were seen just once. Together, the top ten hold roughly 12% of the sample. Taken with the paper, the label for treatment or condition translates to: in vitro stimulation with specific CMV peptide epitopes to enrich CMV-specific T cells. The germline V and J ends show losses of 5 bases and 10 bases respectively, and no gene match explains 10 bases of the junction. Measured from the cysteine to the phenylalanine, the CDR3 is 13 residues long. Only the CDR3 region is kept as DNA, spanning 39 bases read in frame from base 1. Looking up the germline V gene yields CDR1 SGHNT and CDR2 YENEEA.

This receptor was identified in a human donor in good health (CMV status not recorded). Some clones in this sample may be carry-over from other donors' samples. Here the sequenced sample was cultured CD8+ T cells from PBMCs, taken from culture after CMV antigen stimulation. The chain couples TRBV11-3 to TRBJ1-1; 7 junctional bases match TRBD1. The DNA reads as follows: TGTGCCAGCAGCGCCAGGGGGGGCGGGCCAGCTTTCTTT. Its translation is CASSARGGGPAFF.